The source of this T cell receptor (beta chain) is a study of blood T cell repertoires in COVID-19. Background on the study: Acute and convalescent COVID-19 specimens originated in the United States, Italy and Spain. In each case, the material was cDNA or gDNA derived from T cells, B-cell-depleted T cells, or PBMCs.

Study processing details: Amplification of reference gene primers provided the estimated nucleated cell counts. Using immunoSEQ multiplex PCR, the repertoire was profiled, and TCRdb retains in-frame clones only, with some absent. That table supplies the V and J calls and clone size; D and trimming were determined from the DNA. The repertoire holds 110,000 to 150,000 clones, with about 80% as singletons. V shed 0 bases and J 1 base; nucleotides not matched to a gene: 5. Germline V gene sequence: CDR1 SGDLS, CDR2 YYNGEE. This CDR3 has 16 amino acids. J is TRBJ1-1 and V is TRBV9, with TRBD1 matching over 8 bases. The specimen sequenced was peripheral blood. The sequence derives from a human donor in a cohort sampled during active COVID-19. The CDR3 region is CASSVGTGRGNTEAFF. The CDR3 nucleotides read TGTGCCAGCAGCGTAGGGACAGGGAGGGGGAACACTGAAGCTTTCTTT.